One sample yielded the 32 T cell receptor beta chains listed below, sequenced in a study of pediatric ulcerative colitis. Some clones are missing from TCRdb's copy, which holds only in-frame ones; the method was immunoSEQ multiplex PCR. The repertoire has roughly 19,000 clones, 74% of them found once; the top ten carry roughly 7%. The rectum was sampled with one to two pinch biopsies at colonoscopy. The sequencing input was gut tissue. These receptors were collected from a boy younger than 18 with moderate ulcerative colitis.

The CDR3 protein is CAISEGIGTGNSYEQYF. CDR3 nucleotide sequence: TGTGCCATCAGTGAAGGGATTGGAACCGGCAATTCCTACGAGCAGTACTTC. This sequence joins TRBV10-3 and TRBJ2-7; no reliable D call. CDR1 is ENHRY, CDR2 SYGVKD, per germline. The CDR3 consists of 17 residues. The V end lost 3 bases, the J end lost 1 base, and 19 bases lay between the germline ends.

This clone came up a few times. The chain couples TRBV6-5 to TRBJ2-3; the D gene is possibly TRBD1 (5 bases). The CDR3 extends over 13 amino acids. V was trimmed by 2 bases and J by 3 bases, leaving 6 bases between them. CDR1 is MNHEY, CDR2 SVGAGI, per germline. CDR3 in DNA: TGTGCCAGCAGTTACCCAGGGACAGATACGCAGTATTTT. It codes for CASSYPGTDTQYF.

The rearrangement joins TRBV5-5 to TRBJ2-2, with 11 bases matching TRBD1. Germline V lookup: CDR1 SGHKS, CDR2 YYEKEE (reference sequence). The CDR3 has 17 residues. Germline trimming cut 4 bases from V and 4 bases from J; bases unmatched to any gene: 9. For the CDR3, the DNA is TGTGCCAGCAGCCTAACCTGGGGACAGGGGGGCACCGGGGAGCTGTTTTTT. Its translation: CASSLTWGQGGTGELFF.

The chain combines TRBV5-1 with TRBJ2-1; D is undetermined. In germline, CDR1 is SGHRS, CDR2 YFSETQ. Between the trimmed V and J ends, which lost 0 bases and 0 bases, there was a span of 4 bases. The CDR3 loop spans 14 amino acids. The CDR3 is CASSLGSSYNEQFF. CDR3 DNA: TGCGCCAGCAGCTTGGGTAGCTCCTACAATGAGCAGTTCTTC.

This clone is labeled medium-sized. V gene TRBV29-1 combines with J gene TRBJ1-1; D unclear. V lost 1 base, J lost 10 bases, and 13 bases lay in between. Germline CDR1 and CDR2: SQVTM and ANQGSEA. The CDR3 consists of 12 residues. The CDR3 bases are TGCAGCGTTGAAGCATCGGCCGAGGGAGCTTTCTTT. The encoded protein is CSVEASAEGAFF.

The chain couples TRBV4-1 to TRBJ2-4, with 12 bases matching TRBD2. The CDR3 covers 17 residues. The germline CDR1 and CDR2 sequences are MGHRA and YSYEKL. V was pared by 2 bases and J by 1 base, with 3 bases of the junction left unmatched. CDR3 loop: CASSQPTSGRAKNIQYF. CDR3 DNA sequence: TGCGCCAGCAGCCAACCTACTAGCGGGAGGGCCAAAAACATTCAGTACTTC.

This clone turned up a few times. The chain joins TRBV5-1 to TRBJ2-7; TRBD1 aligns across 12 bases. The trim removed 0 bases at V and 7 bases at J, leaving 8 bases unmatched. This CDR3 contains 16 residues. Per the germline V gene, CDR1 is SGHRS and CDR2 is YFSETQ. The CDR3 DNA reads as TGCGCCAGCAGCTTGGTACGGGGACAGGGGGCTGGAGAGCAGTACTTC. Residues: CASSLVRGQGAGEQYF.

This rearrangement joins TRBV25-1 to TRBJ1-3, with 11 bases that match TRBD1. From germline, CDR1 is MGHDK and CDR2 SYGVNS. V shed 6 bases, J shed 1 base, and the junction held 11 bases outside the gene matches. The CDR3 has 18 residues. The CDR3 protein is CASSPGTGGRGSGNTIYF. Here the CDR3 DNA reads TGTGCCAGCAGCCCAGGGACAGGGGGACGGGGGTCTGGAAACACCATATATTTT.

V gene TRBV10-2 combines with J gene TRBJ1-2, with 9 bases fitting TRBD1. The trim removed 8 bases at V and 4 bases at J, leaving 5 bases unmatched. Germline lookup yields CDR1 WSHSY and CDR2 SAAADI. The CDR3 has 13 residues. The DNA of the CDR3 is TGCGCCAGCGGGACAGGGTCTGCCTATGGCTACACCTTC. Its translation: CASGTGSAYGYTF.

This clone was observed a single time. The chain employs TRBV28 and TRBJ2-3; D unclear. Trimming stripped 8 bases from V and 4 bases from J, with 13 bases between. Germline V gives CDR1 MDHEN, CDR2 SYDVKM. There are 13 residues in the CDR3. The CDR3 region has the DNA TGTGCCAGCGGGGTTCGGGCTTCAGATACGCAGTATTTT. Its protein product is CASGVRASDTQYF.

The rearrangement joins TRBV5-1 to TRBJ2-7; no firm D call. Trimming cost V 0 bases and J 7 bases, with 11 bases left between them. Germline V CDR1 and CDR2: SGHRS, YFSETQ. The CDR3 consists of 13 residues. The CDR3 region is CASSLGATREQYF. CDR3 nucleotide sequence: TGCGCCAGCAGCTTGGGGGCCACCCGGGAGCAGTACTTC.

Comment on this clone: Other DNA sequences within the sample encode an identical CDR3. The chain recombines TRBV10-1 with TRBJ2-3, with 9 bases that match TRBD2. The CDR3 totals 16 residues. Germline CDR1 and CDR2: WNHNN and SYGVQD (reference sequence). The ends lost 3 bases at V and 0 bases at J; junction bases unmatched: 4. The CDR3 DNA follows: TGCGCCAGCAGTGACGGGCTAGCGGGGAGCACAGATACGCAGTATTTT. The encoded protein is CASSDGLAGSTDTQYF.

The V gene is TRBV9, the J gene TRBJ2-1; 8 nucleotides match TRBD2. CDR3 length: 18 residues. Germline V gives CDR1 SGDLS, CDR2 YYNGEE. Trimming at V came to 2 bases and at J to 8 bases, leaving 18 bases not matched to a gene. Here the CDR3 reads CASSVSLAGTTSWDEQFF. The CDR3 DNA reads TGTGCCAGCAGCGTTTCGTTAGCGGGAACTACATCCTGGGATGAGCAGTTCTTC.

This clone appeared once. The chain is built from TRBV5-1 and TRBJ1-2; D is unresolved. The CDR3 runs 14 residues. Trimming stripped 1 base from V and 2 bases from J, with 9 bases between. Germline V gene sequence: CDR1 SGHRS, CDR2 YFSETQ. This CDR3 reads CASSLLSGNYGYTF. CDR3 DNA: TGCGCCAGCAGCTTGTTGTCAGGAAACTATGGCTACACCTTC. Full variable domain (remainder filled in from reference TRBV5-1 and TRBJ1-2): KAGVTQTPRYLIKTRGQQVTLSCSPISGHRSVSWYQQTPGQGLQFLFEYFSETQRNKGNFPGRFSGRQFSNSRSEMNVSTLELGDSALYLCASSLLSGNYGYTFGSGTRLTVV.

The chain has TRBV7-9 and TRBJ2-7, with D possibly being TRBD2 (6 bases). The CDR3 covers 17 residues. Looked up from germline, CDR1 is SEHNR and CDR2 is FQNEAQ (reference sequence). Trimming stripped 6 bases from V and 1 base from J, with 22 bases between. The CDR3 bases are TGTGCCAGCAGGCCTGCCTCCCTAGCGATTACGTCCTACGAGCAGTACTTC. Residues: CASRPASLAITSYEQYF.

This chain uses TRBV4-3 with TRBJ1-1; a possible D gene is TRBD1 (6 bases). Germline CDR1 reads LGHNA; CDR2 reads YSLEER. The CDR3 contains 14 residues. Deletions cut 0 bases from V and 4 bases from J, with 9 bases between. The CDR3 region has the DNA TGCGCCAGCAGCCAAGATAGGGGGTTCACTGAAGCTTTCTTT. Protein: CASSQDRGFTEAFF.

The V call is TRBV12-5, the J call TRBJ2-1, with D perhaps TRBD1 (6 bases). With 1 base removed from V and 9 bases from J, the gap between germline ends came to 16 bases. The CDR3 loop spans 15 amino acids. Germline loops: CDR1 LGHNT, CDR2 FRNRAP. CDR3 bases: TGTGCTAGTGGTTTGGGGACAGTGGGCCCTGCTGAGCAGTTCTTC. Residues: CASGLGTVGPAEQFF.

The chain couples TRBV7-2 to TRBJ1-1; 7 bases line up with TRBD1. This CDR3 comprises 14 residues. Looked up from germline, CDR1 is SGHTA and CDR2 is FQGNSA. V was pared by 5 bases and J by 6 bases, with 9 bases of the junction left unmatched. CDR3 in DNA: TGTGCCAGCAGCCTAGGGACAGAGAGGGCTGAAGCTTTCTTT. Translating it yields CASSLGTERAEAFF.

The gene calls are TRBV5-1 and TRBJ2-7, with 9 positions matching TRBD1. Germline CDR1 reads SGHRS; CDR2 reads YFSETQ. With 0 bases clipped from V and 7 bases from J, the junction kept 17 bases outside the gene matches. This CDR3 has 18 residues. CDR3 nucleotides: TGCGCCAGCAGCTTGGTTTCGGGACAGGGTAGGCCCCTTTGGGAGCAGTACTTC. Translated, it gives CASSLVSGQGRPLWEQYF. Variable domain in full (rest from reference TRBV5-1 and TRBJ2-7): KAGVTQTPRYLIKTRGQQVTLSCSPISGHRSVSWYQQTPGQGLQFLFEYFSETQRNKGNFPGRFSGRQFSNSRSEMNVSTLELGDSALYLCASSLVSGQGRPLWEQYFGPGTRLTVT.

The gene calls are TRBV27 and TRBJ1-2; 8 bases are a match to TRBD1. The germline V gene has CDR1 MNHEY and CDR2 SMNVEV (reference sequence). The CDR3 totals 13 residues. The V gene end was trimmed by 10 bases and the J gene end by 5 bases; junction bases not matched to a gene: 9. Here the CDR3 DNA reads TGTGCCACCCTGGACAGGGTAGAATATGGCTACACCTTC. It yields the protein CATLDRVEYGYTF.

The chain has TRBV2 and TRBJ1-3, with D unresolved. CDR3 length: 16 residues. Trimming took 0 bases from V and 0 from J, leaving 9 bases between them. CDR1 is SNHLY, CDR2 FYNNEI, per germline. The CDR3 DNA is TGTGCCAGCAGTGAAGCTGGACGGGACTCTGGAAACACCATATATTTT. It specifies CASSEAGRDSGNTIYF.

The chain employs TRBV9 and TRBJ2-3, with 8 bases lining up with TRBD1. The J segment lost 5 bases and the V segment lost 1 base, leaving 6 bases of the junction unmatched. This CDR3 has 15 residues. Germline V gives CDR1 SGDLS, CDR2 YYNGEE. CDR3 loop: CASSVQGAKGDTQYF. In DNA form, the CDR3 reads TGTGCCAGCAGCGTACAGGGGGCCAAAGGAGATACGCAGTATTTT.

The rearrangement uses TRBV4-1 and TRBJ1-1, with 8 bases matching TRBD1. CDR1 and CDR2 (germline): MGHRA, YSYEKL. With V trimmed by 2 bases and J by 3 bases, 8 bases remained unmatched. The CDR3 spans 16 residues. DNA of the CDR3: TGCGCCAGCAGCCAATCCTCCGGGACAGGAGACACTGAAGCTTTCTTT. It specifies CASSQSSGTGDTEAFF.

CDR3 amino acids: CAWSVRGASYNEQFF. The CDR3, as DNA: TGTGCCTGGAGTGTACGTGGCGCCTCCTACAATGAGCAGTTCTTC. The chain has TRBV30 and TRBJ2-1, with D uncertain. The germline gives CDR1 GTSNPN, CDR2 SVGIG (reference sequence). This CDR3 contains 15 residues. V gave up 0 bases and J gave up 0 bases, with 9 bases separating them.

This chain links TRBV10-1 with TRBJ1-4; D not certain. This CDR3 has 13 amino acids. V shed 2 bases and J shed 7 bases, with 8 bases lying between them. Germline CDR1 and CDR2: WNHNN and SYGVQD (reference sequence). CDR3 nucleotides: TGCGCCAGCAGTGAGCAGTTAGGTGAAAAACTGTTTTTT. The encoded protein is CASSEQLGEKLFF.

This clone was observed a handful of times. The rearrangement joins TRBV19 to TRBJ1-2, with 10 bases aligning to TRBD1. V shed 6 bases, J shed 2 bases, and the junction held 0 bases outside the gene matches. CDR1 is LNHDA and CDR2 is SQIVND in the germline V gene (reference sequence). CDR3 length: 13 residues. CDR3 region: CASRDRGNYGYTF. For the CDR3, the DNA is TGTGCCAGTAGGGACAGGGGGAACTATGGCTACACCTTC.

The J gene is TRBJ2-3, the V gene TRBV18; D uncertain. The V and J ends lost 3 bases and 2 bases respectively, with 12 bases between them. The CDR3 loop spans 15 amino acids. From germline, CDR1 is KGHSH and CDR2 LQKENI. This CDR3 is CASSPTTSSTDTQYF. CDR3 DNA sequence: TGTGCCAGCTCACCTACCACGTCCTCCACAGATACGCAGTATTTT.

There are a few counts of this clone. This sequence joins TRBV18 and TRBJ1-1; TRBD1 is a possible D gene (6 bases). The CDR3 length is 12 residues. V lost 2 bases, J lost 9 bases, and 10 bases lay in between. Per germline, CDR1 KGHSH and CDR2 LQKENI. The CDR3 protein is CASSPGDKKAFF. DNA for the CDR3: TGTGCCAGCTCACCAGGGGACAAGAAAGCTTTCTTT.

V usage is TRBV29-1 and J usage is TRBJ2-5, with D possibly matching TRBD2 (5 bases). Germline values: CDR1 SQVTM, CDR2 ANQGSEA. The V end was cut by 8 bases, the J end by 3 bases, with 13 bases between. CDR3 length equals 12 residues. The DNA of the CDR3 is TGCAGCTCAAGGGCCGGGGAAGAGACCCAGTACTTC. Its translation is CSSRAGEETQYF.

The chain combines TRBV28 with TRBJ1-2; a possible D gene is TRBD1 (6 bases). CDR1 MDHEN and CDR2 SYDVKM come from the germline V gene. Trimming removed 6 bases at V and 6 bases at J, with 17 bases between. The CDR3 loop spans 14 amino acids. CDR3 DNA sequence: TGTGCCAGCAGCCCACCAGGGGAACGAGATGGCTACACCTTC. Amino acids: CASSPPGERDGYTF.

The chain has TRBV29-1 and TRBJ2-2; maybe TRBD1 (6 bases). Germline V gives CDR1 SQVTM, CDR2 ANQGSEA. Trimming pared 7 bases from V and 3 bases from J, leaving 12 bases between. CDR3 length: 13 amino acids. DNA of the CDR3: TGCAGCGCCGGGACATCCTACACCGGGGAGCTGTTTTTT. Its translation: CSAGTSYTGELFF.

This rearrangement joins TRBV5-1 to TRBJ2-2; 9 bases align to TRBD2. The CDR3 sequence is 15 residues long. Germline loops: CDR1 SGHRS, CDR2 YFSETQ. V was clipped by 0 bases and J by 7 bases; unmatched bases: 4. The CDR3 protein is CASSLVSGGGGELFF. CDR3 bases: TGCGCCAGCAGCTTGGTTAGCGGGGGCGGCGGGGAGCTGTTTTTT.